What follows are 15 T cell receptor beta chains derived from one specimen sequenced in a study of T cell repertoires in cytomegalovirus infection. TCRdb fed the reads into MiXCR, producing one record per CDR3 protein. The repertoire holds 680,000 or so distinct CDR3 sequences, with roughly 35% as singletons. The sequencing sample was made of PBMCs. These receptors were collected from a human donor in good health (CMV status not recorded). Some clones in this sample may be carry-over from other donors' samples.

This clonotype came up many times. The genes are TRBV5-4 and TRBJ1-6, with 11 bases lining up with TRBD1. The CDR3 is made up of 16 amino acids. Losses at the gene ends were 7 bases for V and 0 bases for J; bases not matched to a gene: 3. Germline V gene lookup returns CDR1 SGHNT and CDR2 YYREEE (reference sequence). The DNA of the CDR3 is TGTGCCAGCTGGGACAGGGGGAACTCCTATAATTCACCCCTCCACTTT. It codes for CASWDRGNSYNSPLHF.

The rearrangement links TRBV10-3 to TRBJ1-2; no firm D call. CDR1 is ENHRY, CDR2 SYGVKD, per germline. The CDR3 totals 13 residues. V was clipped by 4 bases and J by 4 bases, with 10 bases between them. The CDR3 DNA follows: TGTGCCATCAGTGGGTCTGAGTCCTATGGCTACACCTTC. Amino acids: CAISGSESYGYTF.

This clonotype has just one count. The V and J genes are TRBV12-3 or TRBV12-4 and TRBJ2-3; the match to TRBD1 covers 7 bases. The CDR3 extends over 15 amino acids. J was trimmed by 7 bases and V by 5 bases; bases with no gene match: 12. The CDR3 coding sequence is TGTGCCAGCAGTCCACCGACAGGGTTCGGTTATACGCAGTATTTT. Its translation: CASSPPTGFGYTQYF.

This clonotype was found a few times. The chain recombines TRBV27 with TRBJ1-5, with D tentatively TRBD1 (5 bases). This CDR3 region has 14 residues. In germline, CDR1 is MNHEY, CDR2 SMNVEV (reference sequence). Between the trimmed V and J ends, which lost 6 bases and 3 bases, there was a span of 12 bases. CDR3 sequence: CASSPWGINQPQHF. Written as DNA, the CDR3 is TGTGCCAGCAGCCCGTGGGGCATCAATCAGCCCCAGCATTTT.

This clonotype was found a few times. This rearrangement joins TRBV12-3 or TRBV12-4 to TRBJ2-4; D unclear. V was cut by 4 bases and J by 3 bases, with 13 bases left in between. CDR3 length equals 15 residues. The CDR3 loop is CASSWQDVGKNIQYF. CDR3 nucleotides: TGTGCCAGCAGTTGGCAGGACGTCGGCAAAAACATTCAGTACTTC.

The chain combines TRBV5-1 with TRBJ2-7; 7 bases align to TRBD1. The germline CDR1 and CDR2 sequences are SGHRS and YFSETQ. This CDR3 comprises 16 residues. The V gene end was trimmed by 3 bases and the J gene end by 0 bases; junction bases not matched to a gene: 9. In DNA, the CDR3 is TGCGCCAGCAGCTCATCAGGGGGTTACCTCTCCTACGAGCAGTACTTC. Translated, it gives CASSSSGGYLSYEQYF.

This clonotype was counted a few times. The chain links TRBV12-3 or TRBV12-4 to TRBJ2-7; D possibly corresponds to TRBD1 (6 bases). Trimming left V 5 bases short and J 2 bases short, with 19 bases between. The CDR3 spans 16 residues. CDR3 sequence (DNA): TGTGCCAGCAGTCTCGAAAGGTCAGGGGCCCCCTACGAGCAGTACTTC. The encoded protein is CASSLERSGAPYEQYF.

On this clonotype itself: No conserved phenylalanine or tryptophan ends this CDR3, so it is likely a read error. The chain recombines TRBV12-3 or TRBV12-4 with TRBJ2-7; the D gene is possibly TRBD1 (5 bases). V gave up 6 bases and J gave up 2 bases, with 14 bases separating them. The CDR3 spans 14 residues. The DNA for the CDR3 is TGTGCCAGCAGCTCCGCAGGGATCCCCTACGAGCAGTACTTA. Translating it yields CASSSAGIPYEQYL.

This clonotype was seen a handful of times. CDR3 residues: CSARFRYGYTF. CDR3 sequence (DNA): TGCAGTGCTAGGTTCAGATATGGCTACACCTTC. The chain employs TRBV20-1 and TRBJ1-2; D is undetermined. V was clipped by 3 bases and J by 5 bases, with 7 bases between them. The germline CDR1 and CDR2 sequences are DFQATT and SNEGSKA (reference sequence). The CDR3 has 11 amino acids.

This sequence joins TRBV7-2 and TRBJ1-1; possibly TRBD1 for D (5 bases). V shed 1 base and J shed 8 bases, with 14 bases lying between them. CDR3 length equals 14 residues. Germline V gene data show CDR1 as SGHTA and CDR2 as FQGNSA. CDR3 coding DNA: TGTGCCAGCAGCTTAGACGGGACGTATGGCGAAGCTTTCTTT. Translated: CASSLDGTYGEAFF.

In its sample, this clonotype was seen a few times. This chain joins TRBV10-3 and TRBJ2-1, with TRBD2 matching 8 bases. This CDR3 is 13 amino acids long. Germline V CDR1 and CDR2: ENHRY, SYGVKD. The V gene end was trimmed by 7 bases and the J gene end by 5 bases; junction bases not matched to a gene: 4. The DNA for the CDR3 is TGTGCCATCAAGGAGACTAGCGACAATGAGCAGTTCTTC. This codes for CAIKETSDNEQFF.

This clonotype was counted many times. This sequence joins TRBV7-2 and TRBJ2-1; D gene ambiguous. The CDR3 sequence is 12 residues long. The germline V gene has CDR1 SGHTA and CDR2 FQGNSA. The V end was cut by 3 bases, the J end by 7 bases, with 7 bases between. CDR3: CASSFLGNEQFF. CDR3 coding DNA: TGTGCCAGCAGCTTCCTAGGGAATGAGCAGTTCTTC.

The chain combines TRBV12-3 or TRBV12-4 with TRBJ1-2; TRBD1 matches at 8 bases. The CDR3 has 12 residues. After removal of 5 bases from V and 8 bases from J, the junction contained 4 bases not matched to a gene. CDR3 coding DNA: TGTGCCAGCAGTCGACGACAGGGGGGCTACACCTTC. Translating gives CASSRRQGGYTF.

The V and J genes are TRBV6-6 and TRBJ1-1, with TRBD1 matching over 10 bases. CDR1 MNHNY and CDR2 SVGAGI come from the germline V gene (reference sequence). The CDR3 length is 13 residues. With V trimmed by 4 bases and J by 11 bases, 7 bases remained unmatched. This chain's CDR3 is CASSCSEGQGAFF. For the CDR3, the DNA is TGTGCCAGCAGTTGCTCTGAGGGACAGGGGGCTTTCTTT.

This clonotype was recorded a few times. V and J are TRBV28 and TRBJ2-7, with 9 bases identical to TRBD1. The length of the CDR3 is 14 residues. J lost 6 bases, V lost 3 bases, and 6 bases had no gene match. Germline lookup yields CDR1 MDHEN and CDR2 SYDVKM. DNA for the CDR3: TGTGCCAGCAGTTTTTGGACAGGGGTGCTCGAGCAGTACTTC. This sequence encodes CASSFWTGVLEQYF.